These 28 T cell receptor beta chains were sequenced from one sample in a study of shared clonotypes between healthy human individuals. Produced via immunoSEQ multiplex PCR; TCRdb's table is partial and in-frame only. Of roughly 520,000 clones in the sample, 95% to 96% are singletons; the top ten hold 0.05% to 0.07%. The source material was naive CD4+ T cells sorted from blood. Described subset: CD45RA+ positively selected. These receptors originate from a woman aged 25 to 45 in good health.

This clone was counted once. The CDR3 region is CASTTGPQRGAFF. The CDR3 DNA follows: TGTGCCAGCACGACAGGGCCCCAACGGGGAGCTTTCTTT. The chain joins TRBV28 to TRBJ1-1; the match to TRBD1 covers 7 bases. Unmatched junction bases numbered 12, after V lost 7 bases and J lost 10 bases. The CDR3 consists of 13 residues. Germline V gene lookup returns CDR1 MDHEN and CDR2 SYDVKM. Combining the CDR3 with reference TRBV28 and TRBJ1-1 gives the whole variable domain DVKVTQSSRYLVKRTGEKVFLECVQDMDHENMFWYRQDPGLGLRLIYFSYDVKMKEKGDIPEGYSVSREKKERFSLILESASTNQTSMYLCASTTGPQRGAFFGQGTRLTVV.

This chain links TRBV11-2 with TRBJ2-2; D perhaps matches TRBD2 (5 bases). Trimming took off 5 bases at V and 0 bases at J, with 7 bases between the two ends. The CDR3 contains 14 residues. Germline V gives CDR1 SGHAT, CDR2 FQNNGV. The CDR3 DNA reads as TGTGCCAGCAGCAGAGGGCCGAACACCGGGGAGCTGTTTTTT. Encoded protein: CASSRGPNTGELFF.

This sequence joins TRBV2 and TRBJ2-3; D is possibly TRBD2 (6 bases). The CDR3 runs to 13 residues. Germline CDR1 SNHLY, CDR2 FYNNEI. V was shortened by 6 bases and J by 5 bases, with 12 bases between the two germline ends. CDR3: CASSGREEDTQYF. CDR3 nucleotides: TGTGCCAGCAGCGGCAGGGAGGAAGATACGCAGTATTTT.

This chain connects TRBV5-1 to TRBJ2-7, with a possible D match to TRBD2 (5 bases). Trimming stripped 0 bases from V and 1 base from J, with 14 bases between. Per germline, CDR1 SGHRS and CDR2 YFSETQ. The CDR3 totals 16 residues. Here the CDR3 DNA reads TGCGCCAGCAGCTTGGCTTCCGGAGGTGGGTCCTACGAGCAGTACTTC. Translated, it gives CASSLASGGGSYEQYF. The complete variable domain, with remaining parts taken from reference TRBV5-1 and TRBJ2-7, reads KAGVTQTPRYLIKTRGQQVTLSCSPISGHRSVSWYQQTPGQGLQFLFEYFSETQRNKGNFPGRFSGRQFSNSRSEMNVSTLELGDSALYLCASSLASGGGSYEQYFGPGTRLTVT.

This sequence joins TRBV6-5 and TRBJ1-1; D not resolved. This CDR3 region has 14 residues. V lost 4 bases and J 2 bases, leaving 11 bases between the germline ends. Germline CDR1 is MNHEY and CDR2 is SVGAGI. The chain's CDR3 is CASSSSGFNTEAFF. CDR3 coding DNA: TGTGCCAGCAGTTCCTCAGGCTTTAACACTGAAGCTTTCTTT.

The chain combines TRBV12-2 with TRBJ2-2; TRBD2 is the table's D call, not checked against the DNA. TRBV12-2 is classified as a pseudogene. The CDR3 is made up of 19 amino acids. The CDR3 DNA sequence: TGTGCAAGTCGCTTAGGCCCAAATAGCGGGATTTGGAACACCGGGGAGCTGTTTTTT. It codes for CASRLGPNSGIWNTGELFF.

The gene calls are TRBV4-1 and TRBJ2-5; no definite D call. The CDR3 covers 16 residues. Between the trimmed V and J ends, which lost 0 bases and 1 base, there was a span of 12 bases. Germline CDR1 and CDR2: MGHRA and YSYEKL. CDR3 DNA sequence: TGCGCCAGCAGCCAAGATCTCACTGCCACCCAAGAGACCCAGTACTTC. As protein: CASSQDLTATQETQYF.

The J gene is TRBJ1-4, the V gene TRBV6-5; D is unclear. The V and J ends lost 2 bases and 6 bases respectively, with 7 bases between them. Germline V gene sequence: CDR1 MNHEY, CDR2 SVGAGI. This CDR3 is 13 amino acids long. The chain's CDR3 is CASSYGRYEKLFF. The CDR3 DNA follows: TGTGCCAGCAGTTACGGGCGGTATGAAAAACTGTTTTTT.

J is TRBJ2-5 and V is TRBV28; 11 bases map to TRBD2. The ends lost 4 bases at V and 2 bases at J; junction bases unmatched: 6. The germline gives CDR1 MDHEN, CDR2 SYDVKM. There are 16 residues in the CDR3. The CDR3 DNA reads as TGTGCCAGCAGTTCAATAGCGGGGGGGCAGCAAGAGACCCAGTACTTC. Protein sequence: CASSSIAGGQQETQYF.

The chain employs TRBV4-1 and TRBJ2-7, with D possibly being TRBD1 (5 bases). Trimming shortened V by 4 bases and J by 2 bases, and 9 bases separated the two germline ends. Germline V lookup: CDR1 MGHRA, CDR2 YSYEKL. The CDR3 has 13 amino acids. CDR3 in amino acids: CASSLDKTYEQYF. The CDR3 nucleotides are TGCGCCAGCAGCCTGGACAAAACCTACGAGCAGTACTTC.

The chain is built from TRBV6-6 and TRBJ2-5; no definite D call. From germline, CDR1 is MNHNY and CDR2 SVGAGI (reference sequence). With 4 bases removed from V and 7 bases from J, the gap between germline ends came to 16 bases. There are 14 residues in the CDR3. This CDR3 is CASSSSGFYGTQYF. CDR3 sequence (DNA): TGTGCCAGCAGTTCCTCTGGGTTTTACGGGACCCAGTACTTC.

This clone was seen only once. The rearrangement joins TRBV19 to TRBJ2-1; TRBD2 agrees at 8 bases. V trimming: 5 bases; J trimming: 7 bases; junction bases outside the gene matches: 10. Germline values: CDR1 LNHDA, CDR2 SQIVND (reference sequence). The CDR3 is 15 residues long. CDR3 nucleotides: TGTGCCAGTAGTTGGAGCGGGGGCCCTGGGAATGAGCAGTTCTTC. Amino acids: CASSWSGGPGNEQFF.

The chain is built from TRBV2 and TRBJ1-4, with D hard to call. Germline V CDR1 and CDR2: SNHLY, FYNNEI. The CDR3 sequence is 15 residues long. V lost 1 base to trimming and J lost 8 bases, with 14 bases between them. DNA for the CDR3: TGTGCCAGCAGTGAAGAGGCATTTATTGGGGAAAAACTGTTTTTT. It specifies CASSEEAFIGEKLFF. Complete variable domain (other parts from reference TRBV2 and TRBJ1-4): EPEVTQTPSHQVTQMGQEVILRCVPISNHLYFYWYRQILGQKVEFLVSFYNNEISEKSEIFDDQFSVERPDGSNFTLKIRSTKLEDSAMYFCASSEEAFIGEKLFFGSGTQLSVL.

The chain combines TRBV7-9 with TRBJ2-3; D possibly uses TRBD1 or TRBD2 (5 bases each). Per germline, CDR1 SEHNR and CDR2 FQNEAQ (reference sequence). Trimming shortened V by 4 bases and J by 5 bases, and 19 bases separated the two germline ends. This CDR3 has 16 amino acids. The CDR3 DNA sequence: TGTGCCAGCAGCTGGGCATGGGACCTTACCGTAGATACGCAGTATTTT. Translation gives CASSWAWDLTVDTQYF.

The V gene is TRBV19, the J gene TRBJ1-1; D is unresolved. The CDR3 spans 14 residues. The V and J ends lost 1 base and 1 base respectively, with 7 bases between them. The germline V gene encodes CDR1 LNHDA and CDR2 SQIVND (reference sequence). Here the CDR3 DNA reads TGTGCCAGTAGTATAGGCCGACCGAACACTGAAGCTTTCTTT. As protein: CASSIGRPNTEAFF.

The gene calls are TRBV18 and TRBJ1-1; D is perhaps TRBD1 (5 bases). The ends were cut back, 3 bases at V and 2 bases at J, with 7 bases in the middle. The CDR3 has 13 amino acids. From germline, CDR1 is KGHSH and CDR2 LQKENI. The CDR3: CASSPRDNTEAFF. The CDR3, as DNA: TGTGCCAGCTCACCGAGGGACAACACTGAAGCTTTCTTT.

This rearrangement joins TRBV30 to TRBJ1-5; 9 bases agree with TRBD1. The CDR3 has 15 residues. After removal of 2 bases from V and 4 bases from J, the junction contained 6 bases not matched to a gene. Germline V gene data show CDR1 as GTSNPN and CDR2 as SVGIG (reference sequence). This chain's CDR3 is CAWSKGQGENQPQHF. Written as DNA, the CDR3 is TGTGCCTGGAGTAAGGGACAGGGTGAAAATCAGCCCCAGCATTTT.

This clone was recorded a few times. CDR3 loop: CASRGPSNYGYTF. The DNA of the CDR3 is TGTGCCAGCAGGGGACCGTCTAACTATGGCTACACCTTC. The chain employs TRBV6-5 and TRBJ1-2; TRBD1 might be the D (5 bases). The CDR3 consists of 13 residues. Trimming shortened V by 6 bases and J by 0 bases, and 8 bases separated the two germline ends. Germline V lookup: CDR1 MNHEY, CDR2 SVGAGI.

The rearrangement uses TRBV5-1 and TRBJ2-2; unclear D gene. The CDR3 contains 15 residues. Trimming stripped 0 bases from V and 3 bases from J, with 9 bases between. The germline V gene encodes CDR1 SGHRS and CDR2 YFSETQ. In nucleotides, the CDR3 is TGCGCCAGCAGCTTGGTGGGCTTGGACACCGGGGAGCTGTTTTTT. Translation gives CASSLVGLDTGELFF.

The V gene is TRBV7-8, the J gene TRBJ2-4; 8 bases are a match to TRBD2. Looked up from germline, CDR1 is SGHVS and CDR2 is FQNEAQ. The CDR3 is 19 amino acids. V shed 0 bases, J shed 0 bases, and the junction held 10 bases outside the gene matches. The CDR3, as DNA: TGTGCCAGCAGCTTAGCTAAGAATCTAGCGGGTGAAGCCAAAAACATTCAGTACTTC. It encodes CASSLAKNLAGEAKNIQYF.

This clone was seen only once. This chain links TRBV7-2 with TRBJ1-1; TRBD1 matches 7 bases. V was pared by 2 bases and J by 1 base, with 1 base of the junction left unmatched. The CDR3 runs 14 residues. Germline V gene sequence: CDR1 SGHTA, CDR2 FQGNSA. CDR3 in amino acids: CASSLTGANTEAFF. CDR3 nucleotides: TGTGCCAGCAGCTTAACAGGGGCGAACACTGAAGCTTTCTTT.

This clone was recorded only once. The rearrangement joins TRBV18 to TRBJ1-1; maybe TRBD1 (6 bases). This CDR3 contains 15 residues. V shed 6 bases and J shed 0 bases, with 14 bases lying between them. Germline V gene data show CDR1 as KGHSH and CDR2 as LQKENI. CDR3 in amino acids: CASSLGQGMNTEAFF. For the CDR3, the DNA is TGTGCCAGCTCCTTGGGCCAGGGGATGAACACTGAAGCTTTCTTT.

The V call is TRBV7-8, the J call TRBJ2-7; no clear D gene. The V end lost 7 bases, the J end lost 2 bases, and 12 bases lay between the germline ends. Germline V gene sequence: CDR1 SGHVS, CDR2 FQNEAQ. The CDR3 has 13 amino acids. CDR3 sequence: CASTRLEAYEQYF. The CDR3 coding sequence is TGTGCCAGCACCCGGTTGGAAGCCTACGAGCAGTACTTC.

This sequence joins TRBV6-1 and TRBJ1-5; D not resolved. This CDR3 has 15 amino acids. Germline CDR1 is MNHNS and CDR2 is SASEGT. Trimming shortened V by 6 bases and J by 2 bases, and 14 bases separated the two germline ends. The CDR3 nucleotides are TGTGCCAGCAGCGCCACTTTATCTGGCAATCAGCCCCAGCATTTT. Its translation is CASSATLSGNQPQHF.

This clone was found a few times. The chain couples TRBV2 to TRBJ1-2; D gene ambiguous. The CDR3 has 14 residues. The V gene's germline CDR1 is SNHLY and CDR2 FYNNEI. The germline V and J ends were trimmed by 7 bases and 4 bases, with 16 bases remaining between them. The CDR3 spells CASKEESTAYGYTF. The CDR3 nucleotides are TGTGCCAGCAAGGAGGAGAGTACCGCCTATGGCTACACCTTC.

V is TRBV11-3 and J is TRBJ1-1; 7 bases are a match to TRBD1. Germline CDR1 and CDR2: SGHNT and YENEEA. J gave up 8 bases and V 5 bases, and 5 bases lay outside the gene matches. The CDR3 length is 12 residues. The CDR3 loop reads CASSMMGQEAFF. The DNA of the CDR3 is TGTGCCAGCAGCATGATGGGACAGGAAGCTTTCTTT. The entire variable domain, with the rest obtained from reference TRBV11-3 and TRBJ1-1, is as follows: EAGVVQSPRYKIIEKKQPVAFWCNPISGHNTLYWYLQNLGQGPELLIRYENEEAVDDSQLPKDRFSAERLKGVDSTLKIQPAELGDSAVYLCASSMMGQEAFFGQGTRLTVV.

The chain joins TRBV7-9 to TRBJ1-5; no firm D call. The V gene lost 1 base and the J gene lost 1 base, with 5 bases spanning the gap. Germline CDR1 SEHNR, CDR2 FQNEAQ (reference sequence). The CDR3 consists of 14 residues. CDR3 protein: CASSLEVSNQPQHF. The CDR3 DNA is TGTGCCAGCAGCTTAGAAGTAAGCAATCAGCCCCAGCATTTT.

The chain combines TRBV6-4 with TRBJ2-7; 7 positions agree with TRBD2. The CDR3 runs to 14 residues. The ends lost 8 bases at V and 1 base at J; junction bases unmatched: 8. The V gene's germline CDR1 is MRHNA and CDR2 SNTAGT. CDR3 residues: CASWGGRKSYEQYF. The CDR3 bases are TGTGCCAGCTGGGGGGGGAGGAAATCCTACGAGCAGTACTTC.